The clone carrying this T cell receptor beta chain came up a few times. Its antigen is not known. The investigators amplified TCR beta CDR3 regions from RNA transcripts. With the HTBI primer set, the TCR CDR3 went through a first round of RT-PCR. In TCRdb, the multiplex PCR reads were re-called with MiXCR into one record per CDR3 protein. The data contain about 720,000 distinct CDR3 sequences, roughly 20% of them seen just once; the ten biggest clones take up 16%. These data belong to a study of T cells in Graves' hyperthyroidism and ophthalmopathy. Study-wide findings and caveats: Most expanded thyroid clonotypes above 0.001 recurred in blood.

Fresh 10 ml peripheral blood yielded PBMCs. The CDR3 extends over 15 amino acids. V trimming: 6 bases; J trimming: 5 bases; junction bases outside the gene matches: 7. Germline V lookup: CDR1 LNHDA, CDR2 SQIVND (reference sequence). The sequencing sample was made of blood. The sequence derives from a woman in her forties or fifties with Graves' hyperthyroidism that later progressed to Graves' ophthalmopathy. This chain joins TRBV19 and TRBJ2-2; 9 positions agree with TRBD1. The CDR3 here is CASRPDRGVTGELFF. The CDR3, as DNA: TGTGCCAGTAGACCCGACAGGGGGGTAACCGGGGAGCTGTTTTTT.